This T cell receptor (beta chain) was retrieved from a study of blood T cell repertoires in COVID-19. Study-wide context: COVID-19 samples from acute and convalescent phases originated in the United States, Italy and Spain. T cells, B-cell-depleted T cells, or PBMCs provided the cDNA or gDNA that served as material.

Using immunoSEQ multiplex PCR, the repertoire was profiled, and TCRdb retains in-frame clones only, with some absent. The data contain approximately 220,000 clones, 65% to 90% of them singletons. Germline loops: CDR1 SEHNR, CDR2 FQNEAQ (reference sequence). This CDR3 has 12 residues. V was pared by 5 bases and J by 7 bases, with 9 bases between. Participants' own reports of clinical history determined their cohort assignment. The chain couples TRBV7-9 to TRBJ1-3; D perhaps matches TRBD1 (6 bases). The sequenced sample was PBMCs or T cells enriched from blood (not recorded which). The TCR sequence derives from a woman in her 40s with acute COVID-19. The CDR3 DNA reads TGTGCCAGCAGCCTCCAGGGGAACACCATATATTTT. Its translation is CASSLQGNTIYF.